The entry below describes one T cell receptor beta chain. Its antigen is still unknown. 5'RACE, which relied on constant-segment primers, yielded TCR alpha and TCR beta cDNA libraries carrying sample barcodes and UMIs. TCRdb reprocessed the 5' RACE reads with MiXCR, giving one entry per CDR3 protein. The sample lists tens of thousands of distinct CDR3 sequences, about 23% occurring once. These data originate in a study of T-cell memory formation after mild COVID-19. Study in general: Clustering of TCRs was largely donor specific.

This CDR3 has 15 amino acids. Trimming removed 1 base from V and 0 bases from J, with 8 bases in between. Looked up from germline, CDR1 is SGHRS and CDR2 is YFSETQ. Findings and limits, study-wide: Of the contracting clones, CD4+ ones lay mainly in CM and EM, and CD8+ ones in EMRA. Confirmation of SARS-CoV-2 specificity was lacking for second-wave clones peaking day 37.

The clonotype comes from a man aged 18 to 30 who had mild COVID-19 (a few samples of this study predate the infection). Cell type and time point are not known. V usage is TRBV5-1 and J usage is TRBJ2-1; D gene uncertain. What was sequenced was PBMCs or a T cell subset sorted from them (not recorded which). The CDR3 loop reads CASSLSVLSYNEQFF. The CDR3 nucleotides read TGCGCCAGCAGCTTGTCAGTACTCTCCTACAATGAGCAGTTCTTC.